This note documents a single TCR beta chain sequence. Antigen specificity is unknown. This specimen belongs to a study of OX40 agonist ivuxolimab in advanced cancers. The data were produced by immunoSEQ multiplex PCR, yet TCRdb's version contains in-frame clones alone and is incomplete. This sample has tens of thousands of clones, with around 88% found just once. This CDR3 is built from 16 residues. The V and J ends lost 1 base and 4 bases, in that order; junction bases with no gene match: 9. Germline CDR1 SGHRS, CDR2 YFSETQ. Study observations and caveats: Both blood CD4+ and CD8+ T cells showed clonal growth by week 6 at 0.1 to 3.0 mg/kg.

This clonotype originated in an adult with an advanced solid tumor such as melanoma, head and neck, liver or kidney cancer. Source: CD4+ or CD8+ T cells sorted from blood, taken in a trial of the OX40 agonist ivuxolimab. The V gene is TRBV5-1, the J gene TRBJ2-3, with 7 bases aligning to TRBD2. The CDR3 sequence is CASSLSFAGVADTQYF. The CDR3, as DNA: TGCGCCAGCAGCTTGTCGTTTGCGGGAGTGGCAGATACGCAGTATTTT. Based on the CDR3 plus reference TRBV5-1 and TRBJ2-3, the full variable domain is KAGVTQTPRYLIKTRGQQVTLSCSPISGHRSVSWYQQTPGQGLQFLFEYFSETQRNKGNFPGRFSGRQFSNSRSEMNVSTLELGDSALYLCASSLSFAGVADTQYFGPGTRLTVL.